The 17 T cell receptor beta chains below all came from one sample that was sequenced in a study of blood T cell repertoires in COVID-19. TCRdb's copy holds only in-frame clones and misses some; the assay was immunoSEQ multiplex PCR. The table includes some 330,000 clones, about four fifths detected once. Sequences were obtained from PBMCs or T cells enriched from blood (not recorded which). The source is a woman in her forties or fifties who had recovered from COVID-19.

This rearrangement joins TRBV29-1 to TRBJ1-2, with 8 positions matching TRBD1. Per the germline V gene, CDR1 is SQVTM and CDR2 is ANQGSEA. Trimming took 5 bases from V and 0 from J; bases not matched to a gene: 17. This CDR3 has 18 amino acids. The CDR3 loop reads CSVRNPGQVWGANYGYTF. The CDR3, as DNA: TGCAGCGTTAGAAACCCGGGACAGGTGTGGGGGGCTAACTATGGCTACACCTTC.

This clone was seen more than once but under ten times. The chain links TRBV14 to TRBJ1-2; tentatively, D is TRBD1 (5 bases). Trimming left V 0 bases short and J 6 bases short, with 11 bases between. The CDR3 is made up of 14 amino acids. The germline CDR1 and CDR2 sequences are SGHDN and FVKESK. DNA for the CDR3: TGTGCCAGCAGCCAAGATCAGGGAGGGAATGGCTACACCTTC. Translated, it gives CASSQDQGGNGYTF.

V and J are TRBV7-3 and TRBJ2-1, with TRBD2 identical over 8 bases. The CDR3 covers 15 residues. The V and J ends lost 1 base and 7 bases, in that order; junction bases with no gene match: 6. Germline V gives CDR1 SGHTA, CDR2 FQGTGA. The CDR3 coding sequence is TGTGCCAGCAGCTTAAACAGCGGGAGAGGGAATGAGCAGTTCTTC. Translated: CASSLNSGRGNEQFF.

The chain joins TRBV7-2 to TRBJ2-2, with 9 bases that match TRBD2. V lost 5 bases, J lost 1 base, and 5 bases stayed unmatched. The CDR3 consists of 16 residues. The germline V gene has CDR1 SGHTA and CDR2 FQGNSA. The CDR3 coding sequence is TGTGCCAGCAGCCCCTCGCGGGAGGGGAACACCGGGGAGCTGTTTTTT. It codes for CASSPSREGNTGELFF. Full variable domain (rest looked up from reference TRBV7-2 and TRBJ2-2): GAGVSQSPSNKVTEKGKDVELRCDPISGHTALYWYRQSLGQGLEFLIYFQGNSAPDKSGLPSDRFSAERTGGSVSTLTIQRTQQEDSAVYLCASSPSREGNTGELFFGEGSRLTVL.

This clone was found a few times. The chain links TRBV7-2 to TRBJ2-5; TRBD2 is a possible D gene (6 bases). The V end was cut by 7 bases, the J end by 4 bases, with 13 bases between. This CDR3 contains 13 residues. Germline V CDR1 and CDR2: SGHTA, FQGNSA. CDR3 region: CASTRGSGETQYF. For the CDR3, the DNA is TGTGCCAGCACCCGGGGGTCGGGAGAGACCCAGTACTTC.

The CDR3 here is CASSQLSGALNTEAFF. The CDR3 DNA reads TGCGCCAGCAGCCAATTATCAGGGGCCCTGAACACTGAAGCTTTCTTT. V usage is TRBV4-3 and J usage is TRBJ1-1, with a possible D match to TRBD1 (6 bases). Germline V gene data show CDR1 as LGHNA and CDR2 as YSLEER. The CDR3 sequence is 16 residues long. V was clipped by 2 bases and J by 0 bases, with 13 bases between them.

The chain recombines TRBV27 with TRBJ1-1; TRBD1 agrees at 7 bases. The CDR3 sequence is 15 residues long. Germline lookup yields CDR1 MNHEY and CDR2 SMNVEV (reference sequence). Unmatched junction bases numbered 8, after V lost 6 bases and J lost 1 base. The CDR3 DNA reads TGTGCCAGCAGAAGGGCGGGACAGCAGAACACTGAAGCTTTCTTT. It translates to CASRRAGQQNTEAFF.

This chain links TRBV13 with TRBJ2-1; 15 bases fit TRBD2. The V gene's germline CDR1 is PRHDT and CDR2 FYEKMQ (reference sequence). J was trimmed by 9 bases and V by 0 bases; bases with no gene match: 0. The CDR3 is 15 residues long. CDR3 DNA sequence: TGTGCCAGCAGCTTAGGGGGACTAGCGGGAGGTGAGCAGTTCTTC. Residues: CASSLGGLAGGEQFF.

This chain joins TRBV5-4 and TRBJ2-6; D possibly corresponds to TRBD2 (6 bases). The CDR3 consists of 16 residues. The V end lost 2 bases, the J end lost 0 bases, and 9 bases lay between the germline ends. Germline CDR1 reads SGHNT; CDR2 reads YYREEE (reference sequence). CDR3 in DNA: TGTGCCAGCAGCTTACTAGCAACCTCTGGGGCCAACGTCCTGACTTTC. It codes for CASSLLATSGANVLTF.

This clone was seen a few times. CDR3 region: CATSDSDRGPVVDGYTF. CDR3 nucleotide sequence: TGTGCCACCAGTGACTCCGACAGGGGGCCAGTGGTCGATGGCTACACCTTC. V is TRBV24-1 and J is TRBJ1-2, with TRBD1 matching over 10 bases. Germline CDR1 reads KGHDR; CDR2 reads SFDVKD. With 4 bases clipped from V and 6 bases from J, the junction kept 13 bases outside the gene matches. The CDR3 has 17 residues.

The chain employs TRBV5-4 and TRBJ1-1; D unclear. The CDR3 is made up of 13 amino acids. CDR1 is SGHNT, CDR2 YYREEE, per germline (reference sequence). Between the trimmed V and J ends, which lost 0 bases and 7 bases, there was a span of 10 bases. CDR3 residues: CASSLVGQSEAFF. DNA of the CDR3: TGTGCCAGCAGCTTGGTTGGGCAGAGTGAAGCTTTCTTT.

The gene calls are TRBV7-2 and TRBJ1-2; possibly TRBD1 for D (5 bases). The germline V gene encodes CDR1 SGHTA and CDR2 FQGNSA. This CDR3 contains 15 residues. V shed 5 bases and J shed 4 bases, with 17 bases lying between them. The CDR3 DNA reads as TGTGCCAGCAGCCCAACTATTAGACAGACCTATGGCTACACCTTC. It translates to CASSPTIRQTYGYTF.

The CDR3 loop reads CASRGGGTEAFF. Written as DNA, the CDR3 is TGTGCCAGCAGGGGGGGTGGCACTGAAGCTTTCTTT. The chain employs TRBV12-3 or TRBV12-4 and TRBJ1-1, with a possible D match to TRBD1 (5 bases). The CDR3 spans 12 residues. The V and J ends lost 6 bases and 4 bases respectively, with 9 bases between them.

The chain is built from TRBV5-1 and TRBJ1-2; 9 bases are a match to TRBD1. With V trimmed by 0 bases and J by 1 base, 4 bases remained unmatched. The germline CDR1 and CDR2 sequences are SGHRS and YFSETQ. The CDR3 is 16 amino acids. The CDR3: CASSLDGDRVNYGYTF. CDR3 DNA: TGCGCCAGCAGCTTGGATGGGGACAGGGTTAACTATGGCTACACCTTC.

This chain links TRBV3-1 (or the pseudogene TRBV3-2) with TRBJ1-1; D possibly corresponds to TRBD1 (5 bases). The V end lost 4 bases, the J end lost 10 bases, and 16 bases lay between the germline ends. CDR1 is LGHDT, CDR2 YNNKEL, per germline (reference sequence). The CDR3 spans 13 residues. CDR3 sequence (DNA): TGTGCCAGCAGCCCTGAGACAGCGGGGAGAGCTTTCTTT. Protein sequence: CASSPETAGRAFF.

The chain carries TRBV2 and TRBJ1-2; 12 bases line up with TRBD1. The V segment lost 4 bases and the J segment 2 bases; nucleotides outside the gene matches: 5. Germline CDR1 reads SNHLY; CDR2 reads FYNNEI. The length of the CDR3 is 16 residues. CDR3 bases: TGTGCCAGCAGTGGGGACAGGGGGCTGTGGAACTATGGCTACACCTTC. Amino acid sequence: CASSGDRGLWNYGYTF.

The rearrangement uses TRBV10-3 and TRBJ1-2; possibly TRBD1 for D (5 bases). Germline V gives CDR1 ENHRY, CDR2 SYGVKD. Trimming removed 2 bases at V and 1 base at J, with 5 bases between. This CDR3 is built from 13 residues. CDR3 protein: CAISEDSNYGYTF. In DNA, the CDR3 is TGTGCCATCAGTGAGGACAGTAACTATGGCTACACCTTC.